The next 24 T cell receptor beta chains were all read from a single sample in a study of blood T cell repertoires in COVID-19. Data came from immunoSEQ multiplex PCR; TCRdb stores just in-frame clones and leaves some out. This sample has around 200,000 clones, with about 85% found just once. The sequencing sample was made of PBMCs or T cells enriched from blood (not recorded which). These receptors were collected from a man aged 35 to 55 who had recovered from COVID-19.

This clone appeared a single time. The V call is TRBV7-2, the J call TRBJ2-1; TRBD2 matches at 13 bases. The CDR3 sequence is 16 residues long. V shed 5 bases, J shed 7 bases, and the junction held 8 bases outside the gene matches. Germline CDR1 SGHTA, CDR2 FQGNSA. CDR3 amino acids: CASSPRTSGSINEQFF. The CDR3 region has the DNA TGTGCCAGCAGCCCCAGGACTAGCGGGAGTATTAATGAGCAGTTCTTC.

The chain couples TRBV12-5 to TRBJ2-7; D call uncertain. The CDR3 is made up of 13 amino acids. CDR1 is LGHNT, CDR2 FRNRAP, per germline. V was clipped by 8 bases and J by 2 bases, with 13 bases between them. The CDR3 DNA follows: TGTGCTAGTTCGTCAGGCTCTCCCTACGAGCAGTACTTC. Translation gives CASSSGSPYEQYF.

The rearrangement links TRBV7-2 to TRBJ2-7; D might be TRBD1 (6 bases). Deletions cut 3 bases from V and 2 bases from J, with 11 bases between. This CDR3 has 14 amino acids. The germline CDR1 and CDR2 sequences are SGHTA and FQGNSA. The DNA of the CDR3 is TGTGCCAGCAGCTTCTCAGGGGACCCCTACGAGCAGTACTTC. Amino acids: CASSFSGDPYEQYF.

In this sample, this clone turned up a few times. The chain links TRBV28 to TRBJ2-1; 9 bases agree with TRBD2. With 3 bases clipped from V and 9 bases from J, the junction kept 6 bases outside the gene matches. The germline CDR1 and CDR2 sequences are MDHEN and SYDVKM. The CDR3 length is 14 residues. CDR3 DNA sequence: TGTGCCAGCAGTTTCGGGGTAGCGGGAGCTGAGCAGTTCTTC. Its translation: CASSFGVAGAEQFF.

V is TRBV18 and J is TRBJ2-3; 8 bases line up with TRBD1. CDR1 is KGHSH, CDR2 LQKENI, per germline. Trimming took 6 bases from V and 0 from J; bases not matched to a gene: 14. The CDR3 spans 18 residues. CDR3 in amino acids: CASSLRTGRRYSTDTQYF. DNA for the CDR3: TGTGCCAGCTCCCTCAGGACAGGGCGAAGATATAGCACAGATACGCAGTATTTT.

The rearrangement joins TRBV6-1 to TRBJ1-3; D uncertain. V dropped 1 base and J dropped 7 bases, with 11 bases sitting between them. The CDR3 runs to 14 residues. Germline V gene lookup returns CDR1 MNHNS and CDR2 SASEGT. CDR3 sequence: CASSEGVAENTIYF. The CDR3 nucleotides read TGTGCCAGCAGTGAAGGAGTTGCCGAGAACACCATATATTTT.

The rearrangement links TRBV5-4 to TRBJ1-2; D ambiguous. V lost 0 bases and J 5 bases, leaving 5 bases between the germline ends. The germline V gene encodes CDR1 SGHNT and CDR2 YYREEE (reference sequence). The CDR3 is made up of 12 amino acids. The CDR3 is CASSLVAYGYTF. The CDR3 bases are TGTGCCAGCAGCTTGGTGGCATATGGCTACACCTTC.

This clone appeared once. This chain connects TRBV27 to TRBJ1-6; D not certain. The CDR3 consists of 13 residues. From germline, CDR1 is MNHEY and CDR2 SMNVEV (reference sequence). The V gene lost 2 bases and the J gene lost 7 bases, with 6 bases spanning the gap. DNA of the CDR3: TGTGCCAGCAGTTTAGGAGGGAATTCACCCCTCCACTTT. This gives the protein CASSLGGNSPLHF.

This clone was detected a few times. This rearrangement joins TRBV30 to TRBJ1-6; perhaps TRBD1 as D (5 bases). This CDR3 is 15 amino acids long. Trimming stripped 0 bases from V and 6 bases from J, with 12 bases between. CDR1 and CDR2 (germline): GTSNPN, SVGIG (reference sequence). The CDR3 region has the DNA TGTGCCTGGAGTGTACTGGGGGGTCGTAATTCACCCCTCCACTTT. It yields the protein CAWSVLGGRNSPLHF.

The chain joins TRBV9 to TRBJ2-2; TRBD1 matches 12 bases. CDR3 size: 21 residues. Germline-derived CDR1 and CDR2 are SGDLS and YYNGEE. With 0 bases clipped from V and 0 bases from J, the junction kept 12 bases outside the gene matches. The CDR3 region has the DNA TGTGCCAGCAGCGTAGCACCGGGACAGGGGGCGACCTTGGCGAACACCGGGGAGCTGTTTTTT. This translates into CASSVAPGQGATLANTGELFF.

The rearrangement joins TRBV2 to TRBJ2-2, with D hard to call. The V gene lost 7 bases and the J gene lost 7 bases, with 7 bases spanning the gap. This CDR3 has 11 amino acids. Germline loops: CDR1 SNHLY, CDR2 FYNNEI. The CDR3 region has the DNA TGTGCCAGCAAGCAGGACGGGGAGCTGTTTTTT. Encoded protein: CASKQDGELFF.

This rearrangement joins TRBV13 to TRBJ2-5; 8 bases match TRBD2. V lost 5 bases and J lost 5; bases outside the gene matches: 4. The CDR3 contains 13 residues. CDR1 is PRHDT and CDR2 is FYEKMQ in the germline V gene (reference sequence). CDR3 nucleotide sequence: TGTGCCAGCAGCGCCACTAGCGGTGAGACCCAGTACTTC. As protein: CASSATSGETQYF.

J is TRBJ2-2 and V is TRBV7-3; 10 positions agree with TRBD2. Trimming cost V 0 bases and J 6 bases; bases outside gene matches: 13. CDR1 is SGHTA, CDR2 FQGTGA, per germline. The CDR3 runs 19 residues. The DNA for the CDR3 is TGTGCCAGCAGCTTAACCCGCCCCAGCGGGAGGGTCATGCCCGGGGAGCTGTTTTTT. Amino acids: CASSLTRPSGRVMPGELFF. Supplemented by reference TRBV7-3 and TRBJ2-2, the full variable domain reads GAGVSQTPSNKVTEKGKYVELRCDPISGHTALYWYRQSLGQGPEFLIYFQGTGAADDSGLPNDRFFAVRPEGSVSTLKIQRTERGDSAVYLCASSLTRPSGRVMPGELFFGEGSRLTVL.

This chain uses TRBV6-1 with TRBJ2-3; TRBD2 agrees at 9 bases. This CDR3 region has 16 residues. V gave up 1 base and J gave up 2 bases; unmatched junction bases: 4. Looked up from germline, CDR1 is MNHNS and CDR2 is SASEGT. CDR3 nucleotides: TGTGCCAGCAGTGAAGGGGCGGGAGGGCCCACAGATACGCAGTATTTT. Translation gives CASSEGAGGPTDTQYF.

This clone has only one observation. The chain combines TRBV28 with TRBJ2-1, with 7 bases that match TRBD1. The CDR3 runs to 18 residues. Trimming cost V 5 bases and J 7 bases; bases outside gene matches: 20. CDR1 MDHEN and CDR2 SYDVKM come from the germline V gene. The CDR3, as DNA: TGTGCCAGCAGTCCCGAAAACCTACAGGGGCCTTTGGGGAATGAGCAGTTCTTC. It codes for CASSPENLQGPLGNEQFF.

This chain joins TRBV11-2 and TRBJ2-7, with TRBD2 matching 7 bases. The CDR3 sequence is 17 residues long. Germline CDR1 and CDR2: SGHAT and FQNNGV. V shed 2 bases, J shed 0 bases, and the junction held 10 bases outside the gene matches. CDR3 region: CASSLKRDGGYSYEQYF. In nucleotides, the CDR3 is TGTGCCAGCAGCTTAAAGAGGGACGGGGGGTACTCCTACGAGCAGTACTTC.

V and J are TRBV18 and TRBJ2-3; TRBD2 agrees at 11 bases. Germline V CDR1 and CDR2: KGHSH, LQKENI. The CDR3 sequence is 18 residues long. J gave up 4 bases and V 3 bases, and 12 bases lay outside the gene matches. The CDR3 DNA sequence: TGTGCCAGCTCACCCCTCTTAGCTAGCGGGAGGCGCCCAGATACGCAGTATTTT. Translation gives CASSPLLASGRRPDTQYF. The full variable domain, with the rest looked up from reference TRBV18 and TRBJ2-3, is NAGVMQNPRHLVRRRGQEARLRCSPMKGHSHVYWYRQLPEEGLKFMVYLQKENIIDESGMPKERFSAEFPKEGPSILRIQQVVRGDSAAYFCASSPLLASGRRPDTQYFGPGTRLTVL.

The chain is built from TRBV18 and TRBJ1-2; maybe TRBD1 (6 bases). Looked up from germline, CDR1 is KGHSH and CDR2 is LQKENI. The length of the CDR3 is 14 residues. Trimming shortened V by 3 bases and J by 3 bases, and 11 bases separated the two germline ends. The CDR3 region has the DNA TGTGCCAGCTCACCGTCCAGGGGCGACTATGGCTACACCTTC. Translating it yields CASSPSRGDYGYTF. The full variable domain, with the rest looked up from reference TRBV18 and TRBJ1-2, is NAGVMQNPRHLVRRRGQEARLRCSPMKGHSHVYWYRQLPEEGLKFMVYLQKENIIDESGMPKERFSAEFPKEGPSILRIQQVVRGDSAAYFCASSPSRGDYGYTFGSGTRLTVV.

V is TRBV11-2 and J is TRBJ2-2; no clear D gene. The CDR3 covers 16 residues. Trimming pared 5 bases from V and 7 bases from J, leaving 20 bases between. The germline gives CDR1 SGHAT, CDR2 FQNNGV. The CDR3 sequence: CASSRIVTPTGGELFF. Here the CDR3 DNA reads TGTGCCAGCAGCAGAATAGTCACGCCGACGGGCGGGGAGCTGTTTTTT.

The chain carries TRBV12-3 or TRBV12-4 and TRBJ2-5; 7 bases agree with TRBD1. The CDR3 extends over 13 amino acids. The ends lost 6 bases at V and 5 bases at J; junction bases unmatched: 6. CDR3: CASSIQGLETQYF. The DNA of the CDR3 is TGTGCCAGCAGCATACAGGGGTTGGAGACCCAGTACTTC.

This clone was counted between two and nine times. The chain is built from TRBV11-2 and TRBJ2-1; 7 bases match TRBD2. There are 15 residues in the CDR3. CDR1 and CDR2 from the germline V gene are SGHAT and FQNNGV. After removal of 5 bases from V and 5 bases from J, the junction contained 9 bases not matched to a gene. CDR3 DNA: TGTGCCAGCAGCCCGTCTAGCGGCATTCACAATGAGCAGTTCTTC. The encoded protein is CASSPSSGIHNEQFF. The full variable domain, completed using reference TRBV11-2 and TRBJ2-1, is EAGVAQSPRYKIIEKRQSVAFWCNPISGHATLYWYQQILGQGPKLLIQFQNNGVVDDSQLPKDRFSAERLKGVDSTLKIQPAKLEDSAVYLCASSPSSGIHNEQFFGPGTRLTVL.

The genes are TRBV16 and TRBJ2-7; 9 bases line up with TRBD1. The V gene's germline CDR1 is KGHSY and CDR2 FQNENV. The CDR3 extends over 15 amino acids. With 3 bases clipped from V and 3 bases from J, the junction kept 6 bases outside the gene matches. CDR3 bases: TGTGCCAGCAGCCACCCGGGACAGGGCCTCTACGAGCAGTACTTC. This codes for CASSHPGQGLYEQYF.

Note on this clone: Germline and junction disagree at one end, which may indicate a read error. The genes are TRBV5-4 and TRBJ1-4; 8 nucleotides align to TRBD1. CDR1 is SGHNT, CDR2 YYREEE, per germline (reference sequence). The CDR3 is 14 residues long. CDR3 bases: TGTGCCAGCAGCCGGACAGGGATAAATGAAAAGCTGTTTTTT. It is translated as CASSRTGINEKLFF.

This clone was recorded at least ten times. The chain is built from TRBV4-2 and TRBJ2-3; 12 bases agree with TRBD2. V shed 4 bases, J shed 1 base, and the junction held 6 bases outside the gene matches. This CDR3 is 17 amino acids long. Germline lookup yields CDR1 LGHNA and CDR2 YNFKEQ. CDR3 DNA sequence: TGTGCCAGCAGCCTCCAACTAGCGGGAGGTGGCACAGATACGCAGTATTTT. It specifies CASSLQLAGGGTDTQYF.